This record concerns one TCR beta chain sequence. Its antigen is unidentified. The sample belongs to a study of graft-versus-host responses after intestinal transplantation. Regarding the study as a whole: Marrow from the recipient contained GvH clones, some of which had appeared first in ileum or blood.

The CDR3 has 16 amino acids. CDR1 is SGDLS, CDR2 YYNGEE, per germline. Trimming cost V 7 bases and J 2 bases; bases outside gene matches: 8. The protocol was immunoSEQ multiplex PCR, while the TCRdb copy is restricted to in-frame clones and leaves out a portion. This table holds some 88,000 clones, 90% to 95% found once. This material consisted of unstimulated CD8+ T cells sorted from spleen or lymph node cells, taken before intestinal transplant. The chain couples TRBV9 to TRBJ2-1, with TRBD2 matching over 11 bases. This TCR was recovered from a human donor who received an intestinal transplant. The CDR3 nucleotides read TGTGCCAGCGGCGGGACTAGCGGAACCCCCTACAATGAGCAGTTCTTC. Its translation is CASGGTSGTPYNEQFF.